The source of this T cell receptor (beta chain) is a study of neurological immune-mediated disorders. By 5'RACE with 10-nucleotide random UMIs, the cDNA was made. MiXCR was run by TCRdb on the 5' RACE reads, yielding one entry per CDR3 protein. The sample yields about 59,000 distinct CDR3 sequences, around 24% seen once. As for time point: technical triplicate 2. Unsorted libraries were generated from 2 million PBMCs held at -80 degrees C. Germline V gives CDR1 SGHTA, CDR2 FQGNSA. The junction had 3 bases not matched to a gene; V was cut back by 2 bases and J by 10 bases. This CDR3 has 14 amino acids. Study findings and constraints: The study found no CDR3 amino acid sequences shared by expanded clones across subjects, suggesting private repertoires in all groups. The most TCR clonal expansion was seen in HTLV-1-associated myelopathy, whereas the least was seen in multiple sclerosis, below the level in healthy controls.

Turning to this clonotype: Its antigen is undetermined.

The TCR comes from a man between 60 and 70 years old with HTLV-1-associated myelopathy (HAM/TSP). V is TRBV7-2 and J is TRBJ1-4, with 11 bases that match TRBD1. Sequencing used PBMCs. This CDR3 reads CASSLPGQGGKLFF. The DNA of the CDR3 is TGTGCCAGCAGCTTACCGGGACAGGGGGGAAAACTGTTTTTT. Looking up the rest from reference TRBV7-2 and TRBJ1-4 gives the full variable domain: GAGVSQSPSNKVTEKGKDVELRCDPISGHTALYWYRQSLGQGLEFLIYFQGNSAPDKSGLPSDRFSAERTGGSVSTLTIQRTQQEDSAVYLCASSLPGQGGKLFFGSGTQLSVL.